A single sample gave rise to the 31 T cell receptor beta chains below, sequenced in a study of T cells in Graves' hyperthyroidism and ophthalmopathy. Amplification of TCR beta CDR3 regions used RNA as the template. An initial round of RT-PCR targeting the TCR CDR3 relied on the HTBI primer set. In TCRdb, the multiplex PCR reads were re-called with MiXCR into one record per CDR3 protein. The data contain under 400,000 distinct CDR3 sequences, around 14% of them seen just once; the ten biggest clones take up 25% to 35%. Source material: blood. Receptor source: a woman aged 18-29 years with Graves' hyperthyroidism that later progressed to Graves' ophthalmopathy.

In its sample, this clonotype was seen many times. This sequence joins TRBV20-1 and TRBJ2-1; 10 bases are a match to TRBD2. This CDR3 is 15 amino acids long. V trimming: 6 bases; J trimming: 4 bases; junction bases outside the gene matches: 9. Germline CDR1 is DFQATT and CDR2 is SNEGSKA (reference sequence). The CDR3 region has the DNA TGCAGTGCCAGCCTAGCGGGAGTCGAGTACAATGAGCAGTTCTTC. It specifies CSASLAGVEYNEQFF.

Ten or more counts support this clonotype. The chain links TRBV27 to TRBJ1-1, with D tentatively TRBD1 (5 bases). CDR1 is MNHEY, CDR2 SMNVEV, per germline (reference sequence). The CDR3 covers 15 residues. The V and J ends lost 0 bases and 1 base respectively, with 9 bases between them. CDR3 region: CASSLSRGPNTEAFF. The CDR3 DNA follows: TGTGCCAGCAGTTTATCGCGGGGACCGAACACTGAAGCTTTCTTT.

On this clonotype itself: Being one base from a much bigger clone, this may be a read error. V is TRBV11-2 and J is TRBJ2-1; 8 bases line up with TRBD2. Germline values: CDR1 SGHAT, CDR2 FQNNGV. The CDR3 has 17 amino acids. CDR3 in DNA: TGTGCCAGCAGCTTAGTTACCTCGGGACTAGGTCGAAATGGGCAGTTCTTC. Its protein product is CASSLVTSGLGRNGQFF.

This clonotype showed up many times. V gene TRBV30 combines with J gene TRBJ1-4, with D possibly TRBD1 on 6 matching bases. The CDR3 covers 13 residues. Deletions cut 4 bases from V and 7 bases from J, with 13 bases between. Germline-derived CDR1 and CDR2 are GTSNPN and SVGIG (reference sequence). CDR3: CAWKDSLGEKLFF. The CDR3 DNA reads as TGTGCCTGGAAGGACAGTTTGGGTGAAAAACTGTTTTTT. Full variable domain (missing parts from reference TRBV30 and TRBJ1-4): SQTIHQWPATLVQPVGSPLSLECTVEGTSNPNLYWYRQAAGRGLQLLFYSVGIGQISSEVPQNLSASRPQDRQFILSSKKLLLSDSGFYLCAWKDSLGEKLFFGSGTQLSVL.

This clonotype was seen repeatedly, ten times or more. V gene TRBV2 combines with J gene TRBJ2-3; 7 bases line up with TRBD1. V shed 4 bases and J 1 base; nucleotides not matched to a gene: 5. CDR1 is SNHLY and CDR2 is FYNNEI in the germline V gene. This CDR3 is built from 15 residues. CDR3 residues: CASSVGQGGTDTQYF. The CDR3 DNA follows: TGTGCCAGCAGTGTAGGGCAGGGGGGCACAGATACGCAGTATTTT.

The table lists this clonotype with many counts. This chain links TRBV12-3 or TRBV12-4 with TRBJ2-1, with TRBD1 identical over 12 bases. The CDR3 runs to 17 residues. V was pared by 5 bases and J by 1 base, with 6 bases of the junction left unmatched. CDR3 sequence: CASSGTGGGRSYNEQFF. DNA of the CDR3: TGTGCCAGCAGTGGGACAGGGGGCGGTAGATCCTACAATGAGCAGTTCTTC.

This clonotype has ten or more counts. The CDR3 spells CASSLALGQGGGYTF. The CDR3, as DNA: TGTGCCAGCAGCTTAGCCCTGGGACAGGGCGGCGGCTACACCTTC. This chain joins TRBV11-2 and TRBJ1-2, with 9 positions matching TRBD1. V lost 1 base to trimming and J lost 8 bases; unmatched junction nucleotides: 8. CDR3 length: 15 residues. CDR1 and CDR2 from the germline V gene are SGHAT and FQNNGV.

This clonotype was counted between two and nine times. The chain carries TRBV4-2 and TRBJ2-5; D is tentatively TRBD1 or TRBD2 (5 bases each). The V and J ends lost 0 bases and 2 bases respectively, with 10 bases between them. The CDR3 has 15 residues. Germline V CDR1 and CDR2: LGHNA, YNFKEQ. As DNA, the CDR3 is TGTGCCAGCAGCCAAGAAGGGACCGGACAAGAGACCCAGTACTTC. Its translation: CASSQEGTGQETQYF.

This clonotype was observed many times. The chain couples TRBV7-2 to TRBJ2-1; 9 nucleotides line up with TRBD2. The germline gives CDR1 SGHTA, CDR2 FQGNSA. The CDR3 sequence is 15 residues long. V gave up 2 bases and J gave up 9 bases; unmatched junction bases: 8. CDR3 sequence reads: CASSLSSGSGVEQFF. The DNA for the CDR3 is TGTGCCAGCAGCTTAAGTAGCGGGAGCGGGGTTGAGCAGTTCTTC. The full variable domain, rest sourced from reference TRBV7-2 and TRBJ2-1, is GAGVSQSPSNKVTEKGKDVELRCDPISGHTALYWYRQSLGQGLEFLIYFQGNSAPDKSGLPSDRFSAERTGGSVSTLTIQRTQQEDSAVYLCASSLSSGSGVEQFFGPGTRLTVL.

This clonotype has only a few counts. This may arise from a read error, as a much more abundant clone is one base away. J is TRBJ2-3 and V is TRBV29-1; D not resolved. This CDR3 comprises 16 residues. Per the germline V gene, CDR1 is SQVTM and CDR2 is ANQGSEA. Trimming pared 1 base from V and 0 bases from J, leaving 14 bases between. The CDR3 DNA sequence: TGCAGCGTTGAAGGTCGGTACAAGGGAAGCACAGATACGCAGTATTTT. Translation: CSVEGRYKGSTDTQYF.

The sample holds many counts of this clonotype. The genes are TRBV27 and TRBJ2-7; the D gene is possibly TRBD2 (6 bases). Germline CDR1 reads MNHEY; CDR2 reads SMNVEV (reference sequence). V was cut by 5 bases and J by 3 bases, with 14 bases left in between. CDR3 length: 14 amino acids. CDR3 residues: CASSRGDGYYEQYF. The CDR3 nucleotides read TGTGCCAGCAGTCGCGGGGATGGGTACTACGAGCAGTACTTC.

This clonotype showed up many times. In DNA form, the CDR3 reads TGTGCCAGCAGCTTAGGTATCGAGAACACAGATACGCAGTATTTT. Amino acids: CASSLGIENTDTQYF. The rearrangement uses TRBV7-9 and TRBJ2-3; no clear D gene. The CDR3 totals 15 residues. Trimming stripped 1 base from V and 2 bases from J, with 10 bases between. The germline V gene encodes CDR1 SEHNR and CDR2 FQNEAQ (reference sequence).

This clonotype was picked up many times. The chain joins TRBV30 to TRBJ1-1, with D unclear. Germline-derived CDR1 and CDR2 are GTSNPN and SVGIG (reference sequence). The V end lost 4 bases, the J end lost 4 bases, and 7 bases lay between the germline ends. The CDR3 spans 11 residues. This CDR3 reads CAWTRATEAFF. The CDR3, as DNA: TGTGCCTGGACCCGGGCCACTGAAGCTTTCTTT.

This clonotype turned up a few times. It may be a read error: a sequence one base away is much more abundant. The chain combines TRBV30 with TRBJ1-1; tentatively, D is TRBD1 (5 bases). CDR3 length equals 14 residues. CDR1 and CDR2 (germline): GTSNPN, SVGIG (reference sequence). The CDR3 spells CVWSRKGHYTEAFF. For the CDR3, the DNA is TGTGTCTGGAGTCGTAAAGGACATTACACTGAAGCTTTCTTT.

On this clonotype: It may be a read error: a sequence one base away is much more abundant. The chain recombines TRBV24-1 with TRBJ2-5; D is possibly TRBD1 (7 bases). The V and J ends lost 4 bases and 3 bases respectively, with 11 bases between them. The CDR3 loop spans 14 amino acids. In germline, CDR1 is KGHDR, CDR2 SFDVKD. The DNA for the CDR3 is TGTGCCACCAGTGAAACAGGGGAGGAAGAGACCCAGTACTTC. It specifies CATSETGEEETQYF.

In the case of this clonotype: A junction boundary mismatches the germline segment, possibly from a read error. The rearrangement uses TRBV13 and TRBJ1-3; 9 bases align to TRBD1. The CDR3 sequence is 15 residues long. Germline CDR1 reads PRHDT; CDR2 reads FYEKMQ (reference sequence). The CDR3 here is CAGSSTGTGGNTIYF. The CDR3, as DNA: TGTGCCGGCAGCTCGACAGGGACAGGGGGAAACACCATATATTTT.

This clonotype showed up many times. The J gene is TRBJ2-3, the V gene TRBV7-9; TRBD2 matches at 12 bases. The CDR3 sequence is 17 residues long. The ends lost 1 base at V and 2 bases at J; junction bases unmatched: 4. The germline V gene has CDR1 SEHNR and CDR2 FQNEAQ (reference sequence). As DNA, the CDR3 is TGTGCCAGCAGCTTAGAGTGGACTAGCGGGACCACAGATACGCAGTATTTT. It translates to CASSLEWTSGTTDTQYF.

The table lists this clonotype with many counts. V and J are TRBV6-1 and TRBJ2-1, with 10 bases fitting TRBD2. Germline CDR1 is MNHNS and CDR2 is SASEGT. The CDR3 is 18 amino acids. Germline trimming cut 5 bases from V and 3 bases from J; bases unmatched to any gene: 13. The CDR3 DNA reads as TGTGCCAGCAGTAAATCTAGCGGGAGCCTAACCTTCTACAATGAGCAGTTCTTC. As protein: CASSKSSGSLTFYNEQFF.

At least ten counts were recorded for this clonotype. The rearrangement links TRBV20-1 to TRBJ1-2; D unresolved. This CDR3 is 13 amino acids long. Germline V gene sequence: CDR1 DFQATT, CDR2 SNEGSKA (reference sequence). V shed 3 bases and J shed 4 bases, with 12 bases lying between them. For the CDR3, the DNA is TGCAGTGCTAGGATTGCTTCTGTCTATGGCTACACCTTC. Amino acid sequence: CSARIASVYGYTF.

In this sample, this clonotype turned up a few times. Just one base apart from a much larger clone, this may be a read error. The genes are TRBV6-2 or TRBV6-3 and TRBJ2-1, with 11 bases that match TRBD2. CDR3 length equals 16 residues. CDR1 is MNHEY and CDR2 is SVGEGT in the germline V gene. V gave up 10 bases and J gave up 2 bases; unmatched junction bases: 10. The CDR3 protein is CANSIPGLAAYNEQFF. Here the CDR3 DNA reads TGTGCCAACAGCATCCCGGGACTAGCGGCCTACAATGAGCAGTTCTTC.

This clonotype was found a few times. The genes are TRBV29-1 and TRBJ1-1; D is perhaps TRBD1 (6 bases). The V gene lost 4 bases and the J gene lost 8 bases, with 11 bases spanning the gap. This CDR3 is 11 amino acids long. Germline CDR1 SQVTM, CDR2 ANQGSEA. CDR3 residues: CSVGQGPEAFF. CDR3 nucleotides: TGCAGCGTTGGTCAGGGGCCCGAAGCTTTCTTT.

This clonotype has a count of ten or more. The chain carries TRBV18 and TRBJ1-2, with D possibly being TRBD1 (5 bases). The V gene's germline CDR1 is KGHSH and CDR2 LQKENI. The CDR3 is 15 residues long. V shed 2 bases and J shed 4 bases, with 14 bases lying between them. The CDR3 coding sequence is TGTGCCAGCTCACCATTGTCGGGGGGGTCCTATGGCTACACCTTC. Protein sequence: CASSPLSGGSYGYTF.

This clonotype was counted ten times or more. The chain is built from TRBV20-1 and TRBJ2-7; TRBD2 matches at 8 bases. This CDR3 has 15 amino acids. With V trimmed by 0 bases and J by 4 bases, 8 bases remained unmatched. Germline-derived CDR1 and CDR2 are DFQATT and SNEGSKA (reference sequence). For the CDR3, the DNA is TGCAGTGCTAGAGAAGGAAGCGGGAGCGCGTACGAGCAGTACTTC. As protein: CSAREGSGSAYEQYF.

This clonotype has ten or more counts. The J gene is TRBJ2-3, the V gene TRBV12-3 or TRBV12-4; D gene unclear. This CDR3 is built from 14 residues. The germline V and J ends were trimmed by 3 bases and 2 bases, with 9 bases remaining between them. DNA of the CDR3: TGTGCCAGCAGTTTCATTCAAATCACAGATACGCAGTATTTT. Translated, it gives CASSFIQITDTQYF.

This clonotype was detected only once. Just one base apart from a much larger clone, this may be a read error. The V call is TRBV18, the J call TRBJ2-7, with D unresolved. Germline V gene lookup returns CDR1 KGHSH and CDR2 LQKENI. The V end lost 4 bases, the J end lost 5 bases, and 9 bases lay between the germline ends. The CDR3 is 12 amino acids. The CDR3 sequence: CASSLQLDEQYF. CDR3 coding DNA: TGTGCCAGCTCACTTCAATTGGACGAGCAGTACTTC.

This clonotype was observed at least ten times. The chain carries TRBV5-1 and TRBJ2-3; 16 positions agree with TRBD2. Germline CDR1 is SGHRS and CDR2 is YFSETQ. The CDR3 runs to 18 residues. V gave up 4 bases and J gave up 0 bases; unmatched junction bases: 5. In DNA, the CDR3 is TGCGCCAGCAGCACGGGACTAGCGGGAGGGACTAGCACAGATACGCAGTATTTT. This sequence encodes CASSTGLAGGTSTDTQYF.

This clonotype has ten or more counts. The V and J genes are TRBV28 and TRBJ2-3, with D possibly TRBD2 on 6 matching bases. Trimming stripped 3 bases from V and 2 bases from J, with 12 bases between. The CDR3 is 15 amino acids. CDR1 and CDR2 from the germline V gene are MDHEN and SYDVKM. The CDR3 DNA is TGTGCCAGCAGTTTTATCGGGGGAAACACAGATACGCAGTATTTT. Its protein is CASSFIGGNTDTQYF.

This clonotype appeared many times. The rearrangement joins TRBV5-5 to TRBJ2-3; 9 positions agree with TRBD1. The CDR3 is made up of 17 amino acids. The germline V gene has CDR1 SGHKS and CDR2 YYEKEE (reference sequence). V was clipped by 2 bases and J by 3 bases; unmatched bases: 10. DNA of the CDR3: TGTGCCAGCAGCTTCGGCCGCAGACAGGGGGGAACAGATACGCAGTATTTT. Its protein is CASSFGRRQGGTDTQYF.

A few counts support this clonotype. The chain employs TRBV7-9 and TRBJ2-2; 7 bases line up with TRBD1. The CDR3 contains 14 residues. Per germline, CDR1 SEHNR and CDR2 FQNEAQ (reference sequence). Trimming at V came to 5 bases and at J to 6 bases, leaving 6 bases not matched to a gene. The DNA of the CDR3 is TGTGCCAGCAGCGAGAGGACAGGTCCCGGGGAGCTGTTTTTT. Encoded protein: CASSERTGPGELFF.

The sample holds many counts of this clonotype. This rearrangement joins TRBV20-1 to TRBJ2-7, with a tentative D call TRBD2 (6 bases). The CDR3 runs 13 residues. With 5 bases removed from V and 2 bases from J, the gap between germline ends came to 13 bases. Looked up from germline, CDR1 is DFQATT and CDR2 is SNEGSKA (reference sequence). The CDR3 sequence is CSAEVRGPYEQYF. The CDR3 bases are TGCAGTGCTGAAGTGCGGGGTCCCTACGAGCAGTACTTC.

The V gene is TRBV7-2, the J gene TRBJ2-3; maybe TRBD2 (7 bases). The CDR3 has 17 residues. Looked up from germline, CDR1 is SGHTA and CDR2 is FQGNSA. V was shortened by 3 bases and J by 4 bases, with 20 bases between the two germline ends. The CDR3 sequence: CASSLGALGGEADTQYF. CDR3 DNA: TGTGCCAGCAGCTTGGGGGCTCTAGGGGGGGAAGCAGATACGCAGTATTTT. Supplemented by reference TRBV7-2 and TRBJ2-3, the full variable domain reads GAGVSQSPSNKVTEKGKDVELRCDPISGHTALYWYRQSLGQGLEFLIYFQGNSAPDKSGLPSDRFSAERTGGSVSTLTIQRTQQEDSAVYLCASSLGALGGEADTQYFGPGTRLTVL.